This TCR beta chain appears in the sequencing data of a study of CD8+CD57+ T cells in acquired aplastic anemia (dated by TCRdb to 2016 to 2018). In the study overall: A mean of approximately 3 ug of DNA, ranging from roughly 0.19 to 27.4 ug, was extracted from sorted CD4+ and CD8+ cells. CD8+CD57+ expansion was defined as frequency above the mean frequency observed in healthy subjects. Points the paper makes about the study in general: Over 25 CD8+ CDR3 sequences were found in both patients and controls but appeared to be highly expressed in patients and within the immunodominant clones of the patients. Between patients and healthy controls, no significant difference in CD8+ Simpson's diversity was found (P=0.060).

TCR beta VDJ combination and CDR3 sequence profiling used genomic DNA as the template. An Illumina HiSeq 2000 was the platform used for TCR repertoire sequencing. The published analysis was carried out like this. Repertoires were assessed using TRBV/TRBJ rearrangement plots, CDR3 size and DJ length profiles, and Simpson's diversity index. The most abundant DNA sequence in the deep sequencing data was taken as the immunodominant clone. CDR3 amino acid sequences were screened for sharing across subjects and compared with published repertoires and the VDJdb database. The public reads were quality trimmed at Q25 with fastp and then assembled into clones with MiXCR by TCRdb, keeping productive beta chains. For every CDR3 protein sequence, its rows merge into one entry that carries the most common genes and DNA. The V and J calls reflect TCRdb's pipeline rather than the authors' work. In this sample the table shows about 150,000 distinct CDR3 sequences, roughly half of which occur a single time. Around 12% of the sample comes from the top ten.

This clonotype was counted a single time. It lacks a known antigen. The record has no base qualities; no much larger clone is one base away. One read alone is a weak basis. Patients chosen for sequencing had shown expansion of CD8+CD57+ cells by flow cytometry. Every patient had severe acquired aplastic anemia, diagnosed using the International Study of Aplastic Anemia and Agranulocytosis and Camitta criteria. No therapy had been received by the patients at the time of blood sampling. In this study, sorted CD4+ and CD8+ T cells from the blood of healthy subjects and of severe aplastic anemia patients had their TCR repertoires deep-sequenced. In the USA, patient enrollment took place under clinicaltrials.gov protocols 00001620, 01623167, 00001397, 00071045, 00081523 and 00961064. Ficoll-Paque density gradient centrifugation was used to isolate peripheral blood mononuclear cells. CD4+ and CD8+ T cells were sorted by FACS or magnetic beads before DNA extraction.

Clipping removes 1 base from V and 6 bases from J, with 17 as the unmatched junction base count. From cysteine to phenylalanine, the CDR3 is 17 amino acids long. The DNA shown is the 51-base CDR3, in frame from base 1. CDR1 and CDR2 are drawn from the germline V gene: SQVTM, ANQGSEA. The sample consisted of sorted CD4+, CD8+, or CD8+CD57+ T cells (not recorded which) from PBMCs. This TCR derives from a human donor with aplastic anemia. The chain couples TRBV29-1 to TRBJ1-2; the junction holds 7 bases that match TRBD1. For the CDR3, the sequence is CSVEGQGGVFLLHGYTF. The DNA sequence is given as TGCAGCGTTGAAGGACAGGGTGGTGTTTTTTTGCTTCATGGCTACACCTTC.